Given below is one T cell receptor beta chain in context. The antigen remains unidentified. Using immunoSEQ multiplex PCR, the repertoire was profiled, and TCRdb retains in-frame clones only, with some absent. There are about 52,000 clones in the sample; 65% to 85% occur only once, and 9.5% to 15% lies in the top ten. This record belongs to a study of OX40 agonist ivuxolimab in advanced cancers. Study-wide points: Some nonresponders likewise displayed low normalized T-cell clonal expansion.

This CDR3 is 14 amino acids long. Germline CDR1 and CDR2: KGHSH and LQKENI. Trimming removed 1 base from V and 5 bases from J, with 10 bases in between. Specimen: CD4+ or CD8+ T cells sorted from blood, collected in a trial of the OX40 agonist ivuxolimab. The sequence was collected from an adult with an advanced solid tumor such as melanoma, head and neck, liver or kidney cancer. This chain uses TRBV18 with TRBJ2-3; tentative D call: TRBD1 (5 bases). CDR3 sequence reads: CASSPQGLEDTQYF. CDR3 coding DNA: TGTGCCAGCTCACCACAGGGGCTGGAAGATACGCAGTATTTT. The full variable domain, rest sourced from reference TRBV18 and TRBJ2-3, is NAGVMQNPRHLVRRRGQEARLRCSPMKGHSHVYWYRQLPEEGLKFMVYLQKENIIDESGMPKERFSAEFPKEGPSILRIQQVVRGDSAAYFCASSPQGLEDTQYFGPGTRLTVL.